A single sample gave rise to the 13 T cell receptor beta chains below, sequenced in a study of technical replicates of blood from a few donors (dated by TCRdb to about 2017). Preparation of the library involved the immunoSEQ multiplex PCR assay. The clones in this table, taken by TCRdb from immuneACCESS, are in-frame only. Not every clone is retained; where verified, under half of the shortfall comes from an unresolved V gene, and the cause of the rest is unknown. This sample holds around 67,000 clones; around 95% were observed only once. The ten largest clones capture around 0.24% of the sample. Source material: T cells isolated from PBMCs. The source is a human donor in good health.

This chain connects TRBV9 to TRBJ1-3; possibly TRBD1 for D (5 bases). Germline CDR1 and CDR2: SGDLS and YYNGEE. The germline V and J ends were trimmed by 0 bases and 2 bases, with 9 bases remaining between them. The length of the CDR3 is 15 residues. CDR3 residues: CASSVVGVPGNTIYF. CDR3 nucleotides: TGTGCCAGCAGCGTAGTAGGGGTACCTGGAAACACCATATATTTT. Full variable domain (missing parts from reference TRBV9 and TRBJ1-3): DSGVTQTPKHLITATGQRVTLRCSPRSGDLSVYWYQQSLDQGLQFLIQYYNGEERAKGNILERFSAQQFPDLHSELNLSSLELGDSALYFCASSVVGVPGNTIYFGEGSWLTVV.

The chain uses TRBV27 and TRBJ2-3; no clear D gene. The CDR3 totals 15 residues. V lost 5 bases, J lost 4 bases, and 16 bases lay in between. Germline V gene data show CDR1 as MNHEY and CDR2 as SMNVEV (reference sequence). The CDR3 protein is CASSAENLGADTQYF. In DNA, the CDR3 is TGTGCCAGCAGTGCCGAGAATTTAGGAGCAGATACGCAGTATTTT.

The CDR3 loop is CATSRAAEFPLEQYF. The CDR3 coding sequence is TGTGCCACCAGCAGAGCGGCGGAGTTCCCTCTCGAGCAGTACTTC. This chain connects TRBV15 to TRBJ2-7; D is unresolved. The CDR3 spans 15 residues. CDR1 is LNHNV, CDR2 YYDKDF, per germline (reference sequence). Trimming took 1 base from V and 6 from J, leaving 16 bases between them.

The rearrangement uses TRBV19 and TRBJ1-5, with TRBD1 as a possible D gene (5 bases). The CDR3 runs to 16 residues. V was cut by 6 bases and J by 5 bases, with 20 bases left in between. In germline, CDR1 is LNHDA, CDR2 SQIVND (reference sequence). CDR3 in DNA: TGTGCCAGTAGCCAATCCCGGGAGCGGGGGGATCAGCCCCAGCATTTT. This gives the protein CASSQSRERGDQPQHF.

V gene TRBV30 combines with J gene TRBJ2-7, with D perhaps TRBD2 (5 bases). This CDR3 comprises 13 residues. With 2 bases removed from V and 3 bases from J, the gap between germline ends came to 11 bases. Germline V lookup: CDR1 GTSNPN, CDR2 SVGIG (reference sequence). CDR3 region: CAWSLAGGYEQYF. The CDR3 DNA reads as TGTGCCTGGAGTCTGGCAGGAGGCTACGAGCAGTACTTC.

V and J are TRBV6-5 and TRBJ2-5; D is unresolved. Germline values: CDR1 MNHEY, CDR2 SVGAGI. This CDR3 spans 16 amino acids. V lost 0 bases, J lost 5 bases, and 16 bases lay in between. This chain's CDR3 is CASSYSIATVRETQYF. In nucleotides, the CDR3 is TGTGCCAGCAGTTACTCCATCGCAACGGTGAGGGAGACCCAGTACTTC.

The chain uses TRBV6-6 and TRBJ1-1, with TRBD1 matching over 7 bases. Trimming removed 0 bases from V and 1 base from J; junction bases left unmatched: 5. The CDR3 has 16 residues. Germline V gene data show CDR1 as MNHNY and CDR2 as SVGAGI (reference sequence). The CDR3 sequence is CASSYSRTGENTEAFF. The CDR3 DNA follows: TGTGCCAGCAGTTACTCCCGGACAGGAGAGAACACTGAAGCTTTCTTT.

This clone was detected a few times. The chain joins TRBV2 to TRBJ1-4, with 9 bases fitting TRBD1. The length of the CDR3 is 12 residues. Germline V lookup: CDR1 SNHLY, CDR2 FYNNEI. The J segment lost 9 bases and the V segment lost 7 bases, leaving 3 bases of the junction unmatched. The CDR3 sequence: CASTGTGQKLFF. CDR3 bases: TGTGCCAGCACCGGGACAGGGCAAAAACTGTTTTTT.

In its sample, this clone was seen once. The chain links TRBV7-8 to TRBJ2-7; D is perhaps TRBD1 (6 bases). The CDR3 length is 13 residues. Germline CDR1 is SGHVS and CDR2 is FQNEAQ. The V and J ends lost 5 bases and 2 bases respectively, with 10 bases between them. CDR3 sequence: CASSGDNTYEQYF. The CDR3 nucleotides read TGTGCCAGCAGCGGGGACAATACCTACGAGCAGTACTTC. The full variable domain, its missing parts supplied by reference TRBV7-8 and TRBJ2-7, is GAGVSQSPRYKVAKRGQDVALRCDPISGHVSLFWYQQALGQGPEFLTYFQNEAQLDKSGLPSDRFFAERPEGSVSTLKIQRTQQEDSAVYLCASSGDNTYEQYFGPGTRLTVT.

The V call is TRBV5-4, the J call TRBJ1-4; no firm D call. Germline CDR1 and CDR2: SGHNT and YYREEE (reference sequence). The length of the CDR3 is 13 residues. The V and J ends lost 0 bases and 7 bases respectively, with 7 bases between them. The CDR3 sequence is CASSLDGLEKLFF. CDR3 nucleotides: TGTGCCAGCAGCTTGGACGGACTTGAAAAACTGTTTTTT.

The chain uses TRBV10-1 and TRBJ2-2; D remains unclear. This CDR3 is 13 amino acids long. The germline CDR1 and CDR2 sequences are WNHNN and SYGVQD (reference sequence). The V gene lost 3 bases and the J gene lost 0 bases, with 2 bases spanning the gap. The CDR3 DNA is TGCGCCAGCAGTGACTCGAACACCGGGGAGCTGTTTTTT. It is translated as CASSDSNTGELFF.

The CDR3 DNA reads TGTGCCAGTAGCCGGGACAGGAGTGCCTACGAGCAGTACTTC. Protein: CASSRDRSAYEQYF. J is TRBJ2-7 and V is TRBV19; TRBD1 aligns across 8 bases. The CDR3 is 14 residues long. Per the germline V gene, CDR1 is LNHDA and CDR2 is SQIVND (reference sequence). After removal of 6 bases from V and 2 bases from J, the junction contained 6 bases not matched to a gene.

This chain joins TRBV29-1 and TRBJ1-2, with 8 positions matching TRBD1. This CDR3 spans 14 amino acids. Germline CDR1 reads SQVTM; CDR2 reads ANQGSEA. Trimming cost V 8 bases and J 5 bases; bases outside gene matches: 13. DNA for the CDR3: TGCAGCCCTTATAACACGGGACAGGAGTATGGCTACACCTTC. Amino acids: CSPYNTGQEYGYTF.